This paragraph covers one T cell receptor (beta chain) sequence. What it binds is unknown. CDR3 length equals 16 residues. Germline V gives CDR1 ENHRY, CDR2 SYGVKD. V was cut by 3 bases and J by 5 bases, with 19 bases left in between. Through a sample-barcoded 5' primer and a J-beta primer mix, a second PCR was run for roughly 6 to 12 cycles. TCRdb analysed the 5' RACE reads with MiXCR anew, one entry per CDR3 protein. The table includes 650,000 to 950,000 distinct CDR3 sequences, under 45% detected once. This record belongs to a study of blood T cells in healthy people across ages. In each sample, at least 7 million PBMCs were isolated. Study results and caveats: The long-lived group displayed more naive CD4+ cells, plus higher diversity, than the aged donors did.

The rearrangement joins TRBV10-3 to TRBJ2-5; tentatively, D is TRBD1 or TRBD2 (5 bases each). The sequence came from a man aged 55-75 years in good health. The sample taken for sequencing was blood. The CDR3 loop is CAISDPGQASGETQYF. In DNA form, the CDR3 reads TGTGCCATCAGTGACCCGGGGCAGGCGAGTGGGGAGACCCAGTACTTC.